The 6 T cell receptor beta chains presented below share a single source sample, sequenced in a study of blood T cell repertoires in COVID-19. Assay: immunoSEQ multiplex PCR; the TCRdb copy retains only in-frame clones and omits some. The data hold roughly 380,000 clones, with around 84% observed a single time. Source material: peripheral blood. Receptor source: a human donor with acute or convalescent COVID-19. The donor label of this sample is uncertain.

This clone turned up a few times. The rearrangement joins TRBV18 to TRBJ1-1; maybe TRBD1 (6 bases). The V and J ends lost 2 bases and 5 bases respectively, with 12 bases between them. Germline V CDR1 and CDR2: KGHSH, LQKENI. The CDR3 runs 14 residues. CDR3 sequence (DNA): TGTGCCAGCTCACCAGACAGGAAGGTGACTGAAGCTTTCTTT. Its translation: CASSPDRKVTEAFF.

The chain carries TRBV30 and TRBJ1-2; tentatively, D is TRBD1 (5 bases). There are 12 residues in the CDR3. Germline V lookup: CDR1 GTSNPN, CDR2 SVGIG (reference sequence). Trimming stripped 0 bases from V and 6 bases from J, with 8 bases between. The CDR3 is CAWSVDSHGYTF. The CDR3 DNA is TGTGCCTGGAGTGTTGACAGCCATGGCTACACCTTC.

The chain has TRBV5-6 and TRBJ1-2; 7 bases align to TRBD1. Germline trimming cut 1 base from V and 5 bases from J; bases unmatched to any gene: 8. CDR3 length equals 15 residues. Germline lookup yields CDR1 SGHDT and CDR2 YYEEEE. In DNA, the CDR3 is TGTGCCAGCAGCTTGTTGGGGACAGAGGCATATGGCTACACCTTC. Amino acid sequence: CASSLLGTEAYGYTF. Full variable domain (remainder filled in from reference TRBV5-6 and TRBJ1-2): DAGVTQSPTHLIKTRGQQVTLRCSPKSGHDTVSWYQQALGQGPQFIFQYYEEEERQRGNFPDRFSGHQFPNYSSELNVNALLLGDSALYLCASSLLGTEAYGYTFGSGTRLTVV.

The gene calls are TRBV18 and TRBJ1-1; weak D call: TRBD1 (5 bases). The CDR3 is 15 amino acids. Looked up from germline, CDR1 is KGHSH and CDR2 is LQKENI. The V and J ends lost 3 bases and 3 bases respectively, with 14 bases between them. The CDR3 spells CASSPGRGRDTEAFF. CDR3 DNA sequence: TGTGCCAGCTCACCCGGGAGGGGTAGGGACACTGAAGCTTTCTTT. The variable domain in full, completed from reference TRBV18 and TRBJ1-1, reads NAGVMQNPRHLVRRRGQEARLRCSPMKGHSHVYWYRQLPEEGLKFMVYLQKENIIDESGMPKERFSAEFPKEGPSILRIQQVVRGDSAAYFCASSPGRGRDTEAFFGQGTRLTVV.

The chain uses TRBV29-1 and TRBJ2-7, with D possibly TRBD2 on 5 matching bases. The V gene lost 1 base and the J gene lost 2 bases, with 21 bases spanning the gap. CDR1 is SQVTM, CDR2 ANQGSEA, per germline. This CDR3 comprises 17 residues. This CDR3 reads CSVEVLRSGDPAYEQYF. The CDR3 DNA reads TGCAGCGTTGAAGTCCTCAGATCCGGGGATCCGGCCTACGAGCAGTACTTC.

This chain connects TRBV6-5 to TRBJ1-5, with 7 bases fitting TRBD1. Looked up from germline, CDR1 is MNHEY and CDR2 is SVGAGI. The CDR3 extends over 15 amino acids. V lost 6 bases and J lost 0; bases outside the gene matches: 5. The CDR3: CASRWGQTSNQPQHF. The CDR3 DNA reads TGTGCCAGCAGATGGGGACAGACTAGCAATCAGCCCCAGCATTTT.